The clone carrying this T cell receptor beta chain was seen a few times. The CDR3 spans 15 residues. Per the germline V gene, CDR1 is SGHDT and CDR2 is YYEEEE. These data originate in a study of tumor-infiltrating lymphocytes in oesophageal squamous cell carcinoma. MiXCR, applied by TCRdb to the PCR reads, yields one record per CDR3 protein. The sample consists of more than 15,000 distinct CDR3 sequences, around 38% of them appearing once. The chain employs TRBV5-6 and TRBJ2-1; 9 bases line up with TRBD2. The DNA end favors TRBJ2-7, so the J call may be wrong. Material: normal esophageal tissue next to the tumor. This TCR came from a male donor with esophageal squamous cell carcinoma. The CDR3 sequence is CASSPLAGGNNEQYF. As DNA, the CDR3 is TGTGCCAGCAGCCCCCTTGCGGGAGGGAACAATGAGCAGTACTTC.